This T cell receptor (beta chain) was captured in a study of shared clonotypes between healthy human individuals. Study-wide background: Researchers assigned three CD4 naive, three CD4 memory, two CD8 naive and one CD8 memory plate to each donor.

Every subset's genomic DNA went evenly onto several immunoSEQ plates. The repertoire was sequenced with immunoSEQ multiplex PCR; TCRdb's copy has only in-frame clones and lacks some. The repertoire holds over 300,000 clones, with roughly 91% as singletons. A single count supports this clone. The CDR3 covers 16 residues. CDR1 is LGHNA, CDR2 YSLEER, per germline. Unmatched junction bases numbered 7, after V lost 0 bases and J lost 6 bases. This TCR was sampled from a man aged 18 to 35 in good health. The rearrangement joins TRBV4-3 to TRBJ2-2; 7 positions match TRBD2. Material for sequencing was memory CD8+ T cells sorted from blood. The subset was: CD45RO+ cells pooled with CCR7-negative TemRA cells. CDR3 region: CASSQDPAGVPGELFF. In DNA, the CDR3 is TGCGCCAGCAGCCAAGATCCGGCGGGAGTACCCGGGGAGCTGTTTTTT.